Each of the 31 T cell receptor beta chains below was sequenced from the same sample in a study of vaccination and CD4 T cells after COVID-19. Sequenced with the Oncomine TCR Beta short-read assay was DNA taken from cultured CD4+ T cells. TCRdb re-analysed the PCR reads in MiXCR, keeping a single row per CDR3 protein. The sample records about 20,000 distinct CDR3 sequences, around half being singletons. No cognate antigen is known for these TCRs. Treatment noted: roughly 11-day PBMC culture with coronavirus spike peptide pools or control peptides (ViraFEST assay). This specimen was CD4+ T cells from blood, cultured in vitro, taken before SARS-CoV-2 vaccination. The receptors shown here come from a human donor who had recovered from COVID-19.

This clonotype was counted between two and nine times. The chain links TRBV27 to TRBJ1-5, with 8 bases that match TRBD1. This CDR3 comprises 18 residues. Germline V gene data show CDR1 as MNHEY and CDR2 as SMNVEV (reference sequence). V shed 5 bases and J 0 bases; nucleotides not matched to a gene: 12. CDR3 loop: CASSKISGTGFSNQPQHF. The CDR3 DNA follows: TGTGCCAGCAGTAAAATATCCGGGACAGGATTTAGCAATCAGCCCCAGCATTTT.

The rearrangement uses TRBV6-1 and TRBJ2-1; possible D gene TRBD1, 6 bases. CDR1 MNHNS and CDR2 SASEGT come from the germline V gene. The CDR3 loop spans 15 amino acids. The V gene lost 6 bases and the J gene lost 4 bases, with 16 bases spanning the gap. This CDR3 is CASREFVTGYNEQFF. CDR3 coding DNA: TGTGCCAGCAGAGAATTTGTAACAGGGTACAATGAGCAGTTCTTC.

The sample holds a few counts of this clonotype. The chain has TRBV7-2 and TRBJ1-1; the D is unclear. The ends were cut back, 5 bases at V and 10 bases at J, with 14 bases in the middle. Germline CDR1 is SGHTA and CDR2 is FQGNSA. This CDR3 is 12 amino acids long. Here the CDR3 reads CASSPVARGAFF. The CDR3 DNA reads as TGTGCCAGCAGCCCGGTAGCCCGGGGAGCTTTCTTT.

The chain is built from TRBV20-1 and TRBJ1-1; D is possibly TRBD1 (5 bases). Germline V gene lookup returns CDR1 DFQATT and CDR2 SNEGSKA (reference sequence). The CDR3 extends over 12 amino acids. V lost 5 bases, J lost 7 bases, and 14 bases lay in between. CDR3 DNA sequence: TGCAGTGCTCTCAGGGATGCAGGTGAAGCTTTCTTT. It is translated as CSALRDAGEAFF.

This clonotype has just a few counts. This chain joins TRBV10-3 and TRBJ1-1; D may be TRBD1 (5 bases). The CDR3 sequence is 12 residues long. Germline assignment: CDR1 ENHRY and CDR2 SYGVKD. V lost 4 bases and J 5 bases, leaving 8 bases between the germline ends. In DNA, the CDR3 is TGTGCCATCAGTGGGGGCGATACTGAAGCTTTCTTT. This sequence encodes CAISGGDTEAFF.

This sequence joins TRBV28 and TRBJ2-3; D possibly corresponds to TRBD2 (7 bases). V shed 1 base and J shed 5 bases, with 16 bases lying between them. The CDR3 spans 16 residues. From germline, CDR1 is MDHEN and CDR2 SYDVKM. The CDR3, as DNA: TGTGCCAGCAGTTTATCACAGGGTGGCGGGGGAGATACGCAGTATTTT. Protein sequence: CASSLSQGGGGDTQYF.

This clonotype was found a few times. The chain employs TRBV7-2 and TRBJ1-2; TRBD1 matches at 8 bases. Germline assignment: CDR1 SGHTA and CDR2 FQGNSA. This CDR3 contains 14 residues. The trim removed 3 bases at V and 6 bases at J, leaving 6 bases unmatched. In DNA, the CDR3 is TGTGCCAGCAGCTTGGTCAGGGGGCGGGATGGCTACACCTTC. Encoded protein: CASSLVRGRDGYTF.

This clonotype was picked up a small number of times. The rearrangement links TRBV5-6 to TRBJ2-1; D unresolved. CDR3 size: 14 residues. In germline, CDR1 is SGHDT, CDR2 YYEEEE. Trimming shortened V by 1 base and J by 7 bases, and 12 bases separated the two germline ends. CDR3 bases: TGTGCCAGCAGCTTGCAAATGGGCAGGAATGAGCAGTTCTTC. It yields the protein CASSLQMGRNEQFF.

The chain has TRBV5-7 and TRBJ1-5, with D tentatively TRBD1 (5 bases). TRBV5-7 is annotated as an ORF whose role is uncertain. The CDR3 consists of 14 residues. Trimming removed 0 bases from V and 3 bases from J, with 7 bases in between. The CDR3 sequence is CASSLVTDNQPQHF. The DNA for the CDR3 is TGTGCCAGCAGCTTGGTGACAGACAATCAGCCCCAGCATTTT.

This clonotype was seen only a few times. The genes are TRBV6-1 and TRBJ1-6, with 7 bases lining up with TRBD1. The CDR3 contains 14 residues. V gave up 4 bases and J gave up 7 bases; unmatched junction bases: 4. Germline CDR1 MNHNS, CDR2 SASEGT. The DNA of the CDR3 is TGTGCCAGCAGTGCAGGGACAGTCAATTCACCCCTCCACTTT. Amino acids: CASSAGTVNSPLHF.

The chain employs TRBV2 and TRBJ1-6; D is unclear. Trimming left V 6 bases short and J 5 bases short, with 11 bases between. From germline, CDR1 is SNHLY and CDR2 FYNNEI. This CDR3 comprises 14 residues. The CDR3 DNA is TGTGCCAGCAGAACGGCAGGCGATAATTCACCCCTCCACTTT. Its protein product is CASRTAGDNSPLHF.

Only one count was recorded for this clonotype. V is TRBV7-8 and J is TRBJ1-3; 9 positions match TRBD1. The J segment lost 5 bases and the V segment lost 4 bases, leaving 6 bases of the junction unmatched. CDR1 and CDR2 from the germline V gene are SGHVS and FQNEAQ. The CDR3 spans 15 residues. CDR3 loop: CASSSGGQGRNTIYF. DNA for the CDR3: TGTGCCAGCAGCTCGGGAGGACAGGGGAGAAACACCATATATTTT.

The genes are TRBV12-3 or TRBV12-4 and TRBJ1-6; 7 nucleotides line up with TRBD1. This CDR3 has 16 residues. V shed 7 bases, J shed 5 bases, and the junction held 11 bases outside the gene matches. CDR3 sequence: CASKTYRDSNNSPLHF. In DNA, the CDR3 is TGTGCCAGCAAGACGTACCGGGACAGCAATAATTCACCCCTCCACTTT.

This clonotype has a single count. The rearrangement links TRBV2 to TRBJ2-5; 8 positions match TRBD1. The CDR3 sequence is 14 residues long. J gave up 5 bases and V 6 bases, and 8 bases lay outside the gene matches. From germline, CDR1 is SNHLY and CDR2 FYNNEI. CDR3 region: CASRTGTGMETQYF. The DNA of the CDR3 is TGTGCCAGCAGGACCGGGACAGGAATGGAGACCCAGTACTTC.

The J gene is TRBJ1-2, the V gene TRBV6-2 or TRBV6-3; D perhaps matches TRBD1 (6 bases). The CDR3 length is 13 residues. Trimming stripped 6 bases from V and 6 bases from J, with 14 bases between. Per germline, CDR1 MNHEY and CDR2 SVGEGT. The CDR3 loop reads CASSPQGSNGYTF. The DNA of the CDR3 is TGTGCCAGCAGCCCTCAGGGGTCAAATGGCTACACCTTC.

The sample holds a few counts of this clonotype. This chain uses TRBV7-2 with TRBJ2-1, with D possibly called TRBD1 or TRBD2 (6 bases each). Trimming pared 1 base from V and 4 bases from J, leaving 11 bases between. The CDR3 is 15 amino acids. Germline CDR1 reads SGHTA; CDR2 reads FQGNSA. DNA for the CDR3: TGTGCCAGCAGCTTAGGGGGGGCCCGGTACAATGAGCAGTTCTTC. It codes for CASSLGGARYNEQFF.

This clonotype occurred a few times. This rearrangement joins TRBV6-5 to TRBJ2-7, with D perhaps matching TRBD2 (6 bases). The germline V gene has CDR1 MNHEY and CDR2 SVGAGI. This CDR3 is built from 15 residues. Trimming took 0 bases from V and 0 from J, leaving 9 bases between them. Here the CDR3 reads CASSYSAGSSYEQYF. CDR3 nucleotide sequence: TGTGCCAGCAGTTACTCGGCGGGGAGCTCCTACGAGCAGTACTTC.

This clonotype was found a few times. This chain links TRBV6-1 with TRBJ2-5; the D call may be TRBD1 or TRBD2 (5 bases each). CDR3 length: 17 residues. The V gene's germline CDR1 is MNHNS and CDR2 SASEGT. V was trimmed by 6 bases and J by 0 bases, leaving 20 bases between them. For the CDR3, the DNA is TGTGCCAGCAGGGGACCAGTGAGGGGACCTTACCAAGAGACCCAGTACTTC. The encoded protein is CASRGPVRGPYQETQYF.

This clonotype was counted only a few times. The chain joins TRBV2 to TRBJ1-6; TRBD1 aligns across 7 bases. Germline loops: CDR1 SNHLY, CDR2 FYNNEI. Losses at the gene ends were 6 bases for V and 8 bases for J; bases not matched to a gene: 4. This CDR3 is 13 amino acids long. DNA for the CDR3: TGTGCCAGCAGGACAGGGCCCGATTCACCCCTCCACTTT. Translation: CASRTGPDSPLHF. Full variable domain (remainder filled in from reference TRBV2 and TRBJ1-6): EPEVTQTPSHQVTQMGQEVILRCVPISNHLYFYWYRQILGQKVEFLVSFYNNEISEKSEIFDDQFSVERPDGSNFTLKIRSTKLEDSAMYFCASRTGPDSPLHFGNGTRLTVT.

The sample holds a few counts of this clonotype. The chain has TRBV5-4 and TRBJ2-5; D unresolved. Trimming took 7 bases from V and 5 from J, leaving 12 bases between them. This CDR3 has 12 residues. Per germline, CDR1 SGHNT and CDR2 YYREEE (reference sequence). The CDR3 loop is CASGRLTETQYF. The CDR3 DNA follows: TGTGCCAGCGGCAGACTGACTGAGACCCAGTACTTC. Variable domain in full (rest from reference TRBV5-4 and TRBJ2-5): ETGVTQSPTHLIKTRGQQVTLRCSSQSGHNTVSWYQQALGQGPQFIFQYYREEENGRGNFPPRFSGLQFPNYSSELNVNALELDDSALYLCASGRLTETQYFGPGTRLLVL.

The chain couples TRBV6-5 to TRBJ2-1, with 9 bases identical to TRBD2. The length of the CDR3 is 15 residues. The germline V gene has CDR1 MNHEY and CDR2 SVGAGI. V dropped 2 bases and J dropped 6; count of bases not matched to a gene: 5. The DNA of the CDR3 is TGTGCCAGCAGTTACCCCCTAGCGGGACGCAATGAGCAGTTCTTC. Translated: CASSYPLAGRNEQFF.

This clonotype was counted between two and nine times. The V call is TRBV28, the J call TRBJ1-2, with TRBD1 matching over 10 bases. Germline trimming cut 6 bases from V and 8 bases from J; bases unmatched to any gene: 15. This CDR3 contains 16 residues. The germline CDR1 and CDR2 sequences are MDHEN and SYDVKM. The CDR3 DNA reads TGTGCCAGCAGGCGTCCTTACCTCGGGACAGGGGTCGGCTACACCTTC. Translated, it gives CASRRPYLGTGVGYTF.

The chain joins TRBV4-1 to TRBJ2-3, with 16 bases fitting TRBD2. The V segment lost 4 bases and the J segment 0 bases; nucleotides outside the gene matches: 4. Germline V lookup: CDR1 MGHRA, CDR2 YSYEKL. The CDR3 loop spans 18 amino acids. Here the CDR3 reads CASSPGTSGGASTDTQYF. For the CDR3, the DNA is TGCGCCAGCAGCCCCGGGACTAGCGGGGGGGCGAGCACAGATACGCAGTATTTT.

The count of this clonotype is one. The rearrangement joins TRBV6-1 to TRBJ2-7; TRBD1 is a possible D gene (7 bases). Trimming took off 5 bases at V and 6 bases at J, with 14 bases between the two ends. CDR3 length: 13 residues. Germline V gives CDR1 MNHNS, CDR2 SASEGT. Written as DNA, the CDR3 is TGTGCCAGCAGTACAGGGGAGGTCCTCGAGCAGTACTTC. Encoded protein: CASSTGEVLEQYF.

The chain is built from TRBV6-1 and TRBJ1-2; D is ambiguous. This CDR3 is built from 12 residues. V was pared by 4 bases and J by 5 bases, with 8 bases between. Germline assignment: CDR1 MNHNS and CDR2 SASEGT. The CDR3 reads CASSGQGYGYTF. The CDR3 nucleotides are TGTGCCAGCAGTGGACAAGGGTATGGCTACACCTTC.

This chain connects TRBV6-2 or TRBV6-3 to TRBJ1-5; D unclear. Germline CDR1 and CDR2: MNHEY and SVGEGT. The V gene lost 4 bases and the J gene lost 0 bases, with 4 bases spanning the gap. The length of the CDR3 is 13 residues. The CDR3 DNA sequence: TGTGCCAGCAGTTCCCATAGCAATCAGCCCCAGCATTTT. As protein: CASSSHSNQPQHF.

The gene calls are TRBV9 and TRBJ1-1; D may be TRBD1 (5 bases). The V end lost 4 bases, the J end lost 0 bases, and 7 bases lay between the germline ends. This CDR3 has 13 residues. Germline-derived CDR1 and CDR2 are SGDLS and YYNGEE. The CDR3 spells CASSQGMNTEAFF. The CDR3 coding sequence is TGTGCCAGCAGCCAGGGAATGAACACTGAAGCTTTCTTT.

This clonotype has just a few counts. The genes are TRBV15 and TRBJ1-2; TRBD1 aligns across 8 bases. J gave up 3 bases and V 0 bases, and 3 bases lay outside the gene matches. This CDR3 is 15 amino acids long. Germline V gene lookup returns CDR1 LNHNV and CDR2 YYDKDF (reference sequence). DNA of the CDR3: TGTGCCACCAGCAGAGATAGGACAGGGTACTATGGCTACACCTTC. Encoded protein: CATSRDRTGYYGYTF. Complete variable domain (other parts from reference TRBV15 and TRBJ1-2): DAMVIQNPRYQVTQFGKPVTLSCSQTLNHNVMYWYQQKSSQAPKLLFHYYDKDFNNEADTPDNFQSRRPNTSFCFLDIRSPGLGDTAMYLCATSRDRTGYYGYTFGSGTRLTVV.

The table lists this clonotype with a few counts. The chain joins TRBV7-7 to TRBJ2-5, with D uncertain. Trimming cost V 4 bases and J 4 bases, with 13 bases left between them. Germline V gene lookup returns CDR1 SSHAT and CDR2 FNYEAQ (reference sequence). CDR3 length: 14 amino acids. CDR3: CASSSSSFGETQYF. The CDR3 DNA reads as TGTGCCAGCAGCTCGTCGAGTTTCGGAGAGACCCAGTACTTC. Complete variable domain (other parts from reference TRBV7-7 and TRBJ2-5): GAGVSQSPRYKVTKRGQDVTLRCDPISSHATLYWYQQALGQGPEFLTYFNYEAQPDKSGLPSDRFSAERPEGSISTLTIQRTEQRDSAMYRCASSSSSFGETQYFGPGTRLLVL.

This clonotype has more than one count but fewer than ten. The chain couples TRBV7-9 to TRBJ2-2, with 9 positions matching TRBD2. V was clipped by 5 bases and J by 4 bases; unmatched bases: 11. CDR3 size: 17 residues. From germline, CDR1 is SEHNR and CDR2 FQNEAQ (reference sequence). The CDR3 sequence is CASSPWGSGRITGELFF. In nucleotides, the CDR3 is TGTGCCAGCAGCCCTTGGGGTAGCGGGAGAATCACCGGGGAGCTGTTTTTT.

The chain employs TRBV7-2 and TRBJ1-1, with D possibly TRBD1 on 6 matching bases. The CDR3 spans 14 residues. From germline, CDR1 is SGHTA and CDR2 FQGNSA. V lost 5 bases, J lost 5 bases, and 15 bases lay in between. CDR3 residues: CASSREGGFTEAFF. CDR3 in DNA: TGTGCCAGCAGCCGCGAGGGGGGTTTTACTGAAGCTTTCTTT.